This TCR beta chain was sequenced during a study of cytomegalovirus exposure and HLA in healthy donors. Only a few counts were recorded for this clone. What it recognizes is unknown. The PCR contained 60 Vbeta and 13 Jbeta primers. Produced via immunoSEQ multiplex PCR; TCRdb's table is partial and in-frame only. Among approximately 170,000 clones listed, over 65% were seen once. Study-wide results and limits: Roughly uniform sequencing depth across donors was assumed, possibly incorrectly. The study carried out a later analysis of TCR beta sequences. It associated 15,000 to 20,000 of them with specific HLA alleles at a false discovery rate of 0.05.

The origin of this receptor is a young man in good health and CMV-seropositive. The sample taken for sequencing was PBMCs.

The CDR3 bases are TGTGCCAGCAGCTTAGGGGCTAGCGGGGGGGCTAATGAGCAGTTCTTC. It codes for CASSLGASGGANEQFF. This chain connects TRBV11-2 to TRBJ2-1; 12 bases line up with TRBD2. The CDR3 is 16 amino acids. Losses at the gene ends were 1 base for V and 7 bases for J; bases not matched to a gene: 5. Germline CDR1 and CDR2: SGHAT and FQNNGV.